Listed below are T cell receptor beta chains from one sample, sequenced in a study of T cells in localized non-small cell lung cancer. Libraries were prepared by immunoSEQ multiplex PCR; TCRdb keeps only in-frame clonotypes and omits some of them. This table holds tens of thousands of clones, 80% to 90% found once. Sequenced here: peripheral blood, sampled before any cancer treatment. The source is a woman aged 35-75 years with stage I lung adenocarcinoma. Both conserved end residues are part of each CDR3. Each record gives: J gene, D gene, V gene, clone size, CDR3 protein, CDR3 DNA. The D gene is left open where the match is weak. Not all rows give a size; the values are once, few, many and, for expanded clones, a class.

TRBJ1-4 | . | TRBV27 | . | CASSLGPGGTKEKLFF | TGTGCCAGCAGTTTGGGTCCCGGAGGTACCAAGGAAAAACTGTTTTTT
TRBJ2-7 | TRBD1 | TRBV6-1 | . | CASSEFTGQGEDEQYF | TGTGCCAGCAGTGAATTTACGGGACAGGGGGAGGACGAGCAGTACTTC
TRBJ2-7 | TRBD1 | TRBV4-1 | . | CASSQRTGDELTSYEQYF | TGCGCCAGCAGCCAACGGACAGGCGACGAGCTTACATCCTACGAGCAGTACTTC
TRBJ2-1 | . | TRBV11-1 | . | CASSLGADSYNEQFF | TGTGCCAGCAGCTTAGGGGCAGACTCCTACAATGAGCAGTTCTTC
TRBJ1-5 | TRBD1 | TRBV18 | . | CASSPIRGDQPQHF | TGTGCCAGCTCACCAATCAGGGGGGATCAGCCCCAGCATTTT
TRBJ1-4 | . | TRBV4-3 | . | CASSQGATNEKLFF | TGCGCCAGCAGCCAAGGGGCAACTAATGAAAAACTGTTTTTT
TRBJ1-4 | . | TRBV7-9 | . | CASSLGGEKLFF | TGTGCCAGCAGCTTAGGCGGTGAAAAACTGTTTTTT
TRBJ1-2 | . | TRBV7-2 | few | CASSFNEYGYTF | TGTGCCAGCAGCTTTAACGAGTACGGCTACACCTTC
TRBJ1-1 | . | TRBV7-2 | . | CASQWSGMNTEAFF | TGTGCCAGCCAGTGGTCGGGGATGAACACTGAAGCTTTCTTT
TRBJ1-4 | . | TRBV9 | . | CASSVAVGGGEKLFF | TGTGCCAGCAGCGTAGCTGTGGGGGGGGGCGAAAAACTGTTTTTT
TRBJ2-7 | TRBD1 | TRBV19 | . | CASSTLISGTGNHEQYF | TGTGCCAGTAGTACCCTAATCTCCGGGACAGGGAACCACGAGCAGTACTTC
TRBJ2-5 | TRBD1 | TRBV5-1 | . | CASGWDSQETQYF | TGCGCCAGCGGGTGGGACAGCCAAGAGACCCAGTACTTC
TRBJ2-3 | . | TRBV18 | . | CASSTSGGFSTDTQYF | TGTGCCAGCTCCACCAGTGGGGGTTTCAGCACAGATACGCAGTATTTT
TRBJ2-5 | TRBD2 | TRBV7-3 | . | CASSLTNSGGETQYF | TGTGCCAGCAGCTTAACGAATAGCGGGGGAGAGACCCAGTACTTC
TRBJ1-3 | . | TRBV25-1 | . | CASSDPGNTIYF | TGTGCCAGCAGTGATCCTGGAAACACCATATATTTT
TRBJ2-2 | TRBD1 | TRBV4-1 | once | CASSPRTGGLTGELFF | TGCGCCAGCAGCCCGCGGACAGGGGGCTTAACCGGGGAGCTGTTTTTT
TRBJ2-1 | . | TRBV6-5 | . | CASSYSFRLVQFF | TGTGCCAGCAGTTACTCCTTCCGGTTGGTGCAGTTCTTC
TRBJ2-3 | . | TRBV7-3 | . | CASSPGTVADTQYF | TGTGCCAGCAGCCCCGGGACCGTTGCAGATACGCAGTATTTT